Below, 27 T cell receptor beta chains from the same sample are listed, as sequenced in a study of OX40 agonist ivuxolimab in advanced cancers. Sequenced by immunoSEQ multiplex PCR; TCRdb stores in-frame clones only, minus some. This table holds approximately 47,000 clones, roughly 86% found once. This specimen was CD4+ or CD8+ T cells sorted from blood, taken in a trial of the OX40 agonist ivuxolimab. The source of these receptors is an adult with an advanced solid tumor such as melanoma, head and neck, liver or kidney cancer.

This rearrangement joins TRBV30 to TRBJ2-1, with a tentative D call TRBD1 (6 bases). Germline CDR1 reads GTSNPN; CDR2 reads SVGIG (reference sequence). CDR3 length: 14 residues. The ends were cut back, 5 bases at V and 6 bases at J, with 17 bases in the middle. The CDR3 nucleotides read TGTGCCTGGGGGGTCTATACAGGGCGCAATGAGCAGTTCTTC. It is translated as CAWGVYTGRNEQFF.

CDR3 sequence: CSADKGNEKLFF. The CDR3 coding sequence is TGCAGCGCAGACAAGGGAAATGAAAAACTGTTTTTT. The V gene is TRBV29-1, the J gene TRBJ1-4; D is uncertain. This CDR3 spans 12 amino acids. Germline V lookup: CDR1 SQVTM, CDR2 ANQGSEA. Trimming removed 7 bases at V and 5 bases at J, with 11 bases between.

V and J are TRBV6-1 and TRBJ1-2; D gene uncertain. This CDR3 has 13 residues. Germline CDR1 is MNHNS and CDR2 is SASEGT. Trimming cost V 1 base and J 4 bases, with 7 bases left between them. CDR3 sequence (DNA): TGTGCCAGCAGTGAAGTACCGCTCTATGGCTACACCTTC. It encodes CASSEVPLYGYTF.

The chain has TRBV6-5 and TRBJ1-5, with D uncertain. The CDR3 has 13 amino acids. The ends were cut back, 6 bases at V and 2 bases at J, with 8 bases in the middle. The germline CDR1 and CDR2 sequences are MNHEY and SVGAGI. The CDR3 sequence: CASRADGNQPQHF. DNA for the CDR3: TGTGCCAGCAGGGCGGACGGCAATCAGCCCCAGCATTTT.

The chain joins TRBV30 to TRBJ1-6; D is uncertain. Between the trimmed V and J ends, which lost 3 bases and 9 bases, there was a span of 18 bases. CDR3 length: 15 amino acids. CDR1 GTSNPN and CDR2 SVGIG come from the germline V gene (reference sequence). The CDR3 region has the DNA TGTGCCTGGAGGTCGTTCCCAGGACGTGGTTCACCCCTCCACTTT. Its translation: CAWRSFPGRGSPLHF.

The chain is built from TRBV2 and TRBJ1-5; no clear D gene. Trimming removed 6 bases at V and 1 base at J, with 7 bases between. Germline loops: CDR1 SNHLY, CDR2 FYNNEI. CDR3 length equals 13 residues. CDR3 amino acids: CASRWESNQPQHF. CDR3 nucleotide sequence: TGTGCCAGCAGATGGGAAAGCAATCAGCCCCAGCATTTT.

The gene calls are TRBV28 and TRBJ2-1; possibly TRBD2 for D (6 bases). V was shortened by 8 bases and J by 5 bases, with 19 bases between the two germline ends. This CDR3 has 15 amino acids. Looked up from germline, CDR1 is MDHEN and CDR2 is SYDVKM. CDR3 nucleotides: TGTGCCAGCGTCCTCCTGAGTAGCGGTCACAATGAGCAGTTCTTC. It translates to CASVLLSSGHNEQFF.

V and J are TRBV28 and TRBJ2-7; 13 bases are shared with TRBD2. Per the germline V gene, CDR1 is MDHEN and CDR2 is SYDVKM. CDR3 size: 15 residues. V dropped 2 bases and J dropped 6; count of bases not matched to a gene: 4. The CDR3 protein is CASSLTSGRVGEQYF. The CDR3 DNA is TGTGCCAGCAGTTTAACTAGCGGGAGGGTCGGCGAGCAGTACTTC.

V usage is TRBV30 and J usage is TRBJ2-7, with 7 bases that match TRBD2. CDR3 size: 16 residues. J lost 4 bases, V lost 0 bases, and 12 bases had no gene match. Germline-derived CDR1 and CDR2 are GTSNPN and SVGIG (reference sequence). Here the CDR3 reads CAWSVRGVVAGYEQYF. In DNA, the CDR3 is TGTGCCTGGAGTGTACGAGGGGTAGTAGCGGGTTACGAGCAGTACTTC.

The CDR3 nucleotides read TGTGCCATCGAAGGCCGGGGCCCGGGGGATACGCAGTATTTT. Translation: CAIEGRGPGDTQYF. The J gene is TRBJ2-3, the V gene TRBV10-3, with D possibly called TRBD1 or TRBD2 (5 bases each). Germline CDR1 reads ENHRY; CDR2 reads SYGVKD. V was clipped by 8 bases and J by 6 bases, with 18 bases between them. The CDR3 totals 14 residues.

The rearrangement joins TRBV4-3 to TRBJ1-2, with D tentatively TRBD1 (6 bases). The CDR3 is 16 amino acids. Deletions cut 0 bases from V and 8 bases from J, with 19 bases between. In germline, CDR1 is LGHNA, CDR2 YSLEER. The CDR3 DNA is TGCGCCAGCAGCCAAGATTGGGGTCGTGAGACAGGAGGCTACACCTTC. Translating gives CASSQDWGRETGGYTF.

The chain is built from TRBV5-4 and TRBJ2-1, with 9 bases fitting TRBD1. The germline V gene has CDR1 SGHNT and CDR2 YYREEE (reference sequence). Trimming cost V 4 bases and J 0 bases; bases outside gene matches: 5. The CDR3 is 16 residues long. The CDR3 DNA follows: TGTGCCAGCAGCGACGGACAGGGGAGCTCCTACAATGAGCAGTTCTTC. This codes for CASSDGQGSSYNEQFF.

V is TRBV4-2 and J is TRBJ1-2, with D tentatively TRBD1 (6 bases). CDR1 is LGHNA, CDR2 YNFKEQ, per germline. The V end was cut by 0 bases, the J end by 8 bases, with 16 bases between. The CDR3 runs 15 residues. For the CDR3, the DNA is TGTGCCAGCAGCCAAGACCCGGGGGCCCCCGGCGGCTACACCTTC. It yields the protein CASSQDPGAPGGYTF.

The chain links TRBV5-1 to TRBJ1-2; no reliable D call. The CDR3 totals 12 residues. Between the trimmed V and J ends, which lost 4 bases and 7 bases, there was a span of 11 bases. Germline CDR1 is SGHRS and CDR2 is YFSETQ. The CDR3 loop is CASSPERVGYTF. CDR3 nucleotides: TGCGCCAGCAGCCCCGAGAGGGTTGGCTACACCTTC.

The chain joins TRBV7-3 to TRBJ2-7; D might be TRBD2 (6 bases). Germline CDR1 SGHTA, CDR2 FQGTGA. This CDR3 contains 15 residues. With 5 bases removed from V and 5 bases from J, the gap between germline ends came to 19 bases. Here the CDR3 reads CASSRRAGSWDEQYF. CDR3 nucleotides: TGTGCCAGCAGCCGGCGGGCGGGAAGCTGGGACGAGCAGTACTTC.

The chain joins TRBV11-3 to TRBJ2-5; D possibly corresponds to TRBD2 (5 bases). Germline V CDR1 and CDR2: SGHNT, YENEEA. This CDR3 has 15 residues. Trimming took off 1 base at V and 3 bases at J, with 12 bases between the two ends. The CDR3 is CASSLGAGTKETQYF. The CDR3, as DNA: TGTGCCAGCAGCTTAGGGGCGGGCACTAAAGAGACCCAGTACTTC.

This clone occurred once. The V call is TRBV7-2, the J call TRBJ2-1, with 11 bases aligning to TRBD1. The germline V gene has CDR1 SGHTA and CDR2 FQGNSA. V was pared by 4 bases and J by 9 bases, with 5 bases of the junction left unmatched. The CDR3 totals 14 residues. The CDR3 spells CASSSDRGQAEQFF. The CDR3 nucleotides are TGTGCCAGCAGCTCGGACAGGGGGCAGGCTGAGCAGTTCTTC.

This chain links TRBV28 with TRBJ2-5; 10 bases map to TRBD2. The germline V gene encodes CDR1 MDHEN and CDR2 SYDVKM. Germline trimming cut 3 bases from V and 4 bases from J; bases unmatched to any gene: 5. The CDR3 totals 15 residues. The CDR3 loop reads CASSFWLAGVETQYF. CDR3 nucleotide sequence: TGTGCCAGCAGTTTTTGGCTAGCGGGAGTAGAGACCCAGTACTTC.

The CDR3 sequence is CATGYTEDEQYF. The CDR3 bases are TGTGCCACAGGTTACACGGAGGACGAGCAGTACTTC. The chain employs TRBV2 and TRBJ2-7; maybe TRBD2 (5 bases). From germline, CDR1 is SNHLY and CDR2 FYNNEI. The CDR3 consists of 12 residues. Trimming took off 10 bases at V and 5 bases at J, with 15 bases between the two ends. The full variable domain, with the rest looked up from reference TRBV2 and TRBJ2-7, is EPEVTQTPSHQVTQMGQEVILRCVPISNHLYFYWYRQILGQKVEFLVSFYNNEISEKSEIFDDQFSVERPDGSNFTLKIRSTKLEDSAMYFCATGYTEDEQYFGPGTRLTVT.

The chain employs TRBV7-2 and TRBJ2-6, with TRBD2 matching over 9 bases. This CDR3 spans 17 amino acids. V gave up 5 bases and J gave up 2 bases; unmatched junction bases: 7. Germline assignment: CDR1 SGHTA and CDR2 FQGNSA. The CDR3 spells CASSRASGMAGANVLTF. CDR3 DNA: TGTGCCAGCAGCAGGGCTAGCGGGATGGCTGGGGCCAACGTCCTGACTTTC.

The chain links TRBV10-3 to TRBJ1-5; no firm D call. The V end was cut by 4 bases, the J end by 5 bases, with 15 bases between. This CDR3 region has 15 residues. Germline V gene lookup returns CDR1 ENHRY and CDR2 SYGVKD. The CDR3 DNA reads TGTGCCATCAGTGCCCTTCCCCGAGAGGATCAGCCCCAGCATTTT. As protein: CAISALPREDQPQHF.

This CDR3 is CASSLVGLDPSYNEQFF. CDR3 in DNA: TGTGCCAGCAGCTTAGTGGGACTCGATCCCTCCTACAATGAGCAGTTCTTC. The V and J genes are TRBV7-2 and TRBJ2-1, with D tentatively TRBD2 (6 bases). Germline V CDR1 and CDR2: SGHTA, FQGNSA. Trimming removed 1 base from V and 0 bases from J, with 13 bases in between. The CDR3 has 17 residues.

The chain joins TRBV2 to TRBJ2-1, with 11 bases identical to TRBD2. Germline V gives CDR1 SNHLY, CDR2 FYNNEI. The CDR3 runs 17 residues. After removal of 6 bases from V and 7 bases from J, the junction contained 14 bases not matched to a gene. In DNA form, the CDR3 reads TGTGCCAGCAGGGAAACTAGCGGGAGCTTATTCCAAAATGAGCAGTTCTTC. It codes for CASRETSGSLFQNEQFF.

The count of this clone is one. The V and J genes are TRBV6-1 and TRBJ1-3; D is uncertain. CDR1 and CDR2 (germline): MNHNS, SASEGT. Trimming stripped 5 bases from V and 1 base from J, with 12 bases between. This CDR3 has 15 amino acids. As DNA, the CDR3 is TGTGCCAGCAGTTTCCAGGTGATATCTGGAAACACCATATATTTT. It encodes CASSFQVISGNTIYF.

The chain joins TRBV7-9 to TRBJ1-1; D might be TRBD1 (5 bases). There are 13 residues in the CDR3. Trimming took 10 bases from V and 1 from J, leaving 13 bases between them. The germline V gene has CDR1 SEHNR and CDR2 FQNEAQ (reference sequence). The CDR3 is CATVQGPNTEAFF. The CDR3 nucleotides read TGTGCCACCGTCCAGGGCCCGAACACTGAAGCTTTCTTT.

The sample holds one count of this clone. Here the CDR3 DNA reads TGTGCCAGCAGGATCTATAACACCGGGGAGCTGTTTTTT. Amino acids: CASRIYNTGELFF. The rearrangement uses TRBV7-9 and TRBJ2-2, with D unresolved. V was shortened by 6 bases and J by 2 bases, with 7 bases between the two germline ends. The CDR3 is 13 residues long. Germline CDR1 is SEHNR and CDR2 is FQNEAQ (reference sequence).

This clone was seen a few times. This sequence joins TRBV29-1 and TRBJ1-2; maybe TRBD1 (5 bases). Germline-derived CDR1 and CDR2 are SQVTM and ANQGSEA. The ends were cut back, 4 bases at V and 9 bases at J, with 9 bases in the middle. The CDR3 extends over 10 amino acids. CDR3 coding DNA: TGCAGCGTTGGCGACAGCAGCTACACCTTC. The encoded protein is CSVGDSSYTF.